This record looks at one T cell receptor beta chain sequence and its context. The source of the sample is a study of blood T cell repertoires in COVID-19. The authors' processing: Amplification from reference gene primers served as the basis for estimated nucleated cell counts. The method was immunoSEQ multiplex PCR; TCRdb's version includes in-frame clones alone and lacks a portion of them. The V and J calls and the clone size are those of that table, but D and trimming were determined from the DNA. The sample has about half a million clones; less than 90% are singletons. The CDR3 contains 13 residues. V was pared by 6 bases and J by 5 bases, with 5 bases of the junction left unmatched. Germline V gene lookup returns CDR1 SNHLY and CDR2 FYNNEI. Enrollees, about 18 to 95 years old, lived in 20 to 25 US areas. Cohorts were based on clinical histories the participants reported.

This receptor was obtained from a woman aged 60-75 years who had recovered from COVID-19. This chain joins TRBV2 and TRBJ2-5, with 8 bases lining up with TRBD2. Sequences were obtained from PBMCs or T cells enriched from blood (not recorded which). The CDR3 bases are TGTGCCAGCAGCGGCGGGGGGAGGGAGACCCAGTACTTC. This gives the protein CASSGGGRETQYF. The full variable domain, completed using reference TRBV2 and TRBJ2-5, is EPEVTQTPSHQVTQMGQEVILRCVPISNHLYFYWYRQILGQKVEFLVSFYNNEISEKSEIFDDQFSVERPDGSNFTLKIRSTKLEDSAMYFCASSGGGRETQYFGPGTRLLVL.